This TCR beta chain was documented in a study of shared clonotypes between healthy human individuals. Findings and limits, study-wide: Non-shared clonotypes displayed generation probabilities falling below those of clonotypes present in all four donors.

The assay used deep level. An even split of each subset's genomic DNA across several immunoSEQ plates was performed. This table comes from immunoSEQ multiplex PCR, and its TCRdb copy is limited to in-frame clones, with some not included. The profile covers roughly 2,000,000 clones, with roughly 93% appearing a single time and approximately 1.6% taken by the ten largest. Regarding this clone: Its target is unknown.

As defined, naive CD8 cells were CD45RO-negative and positively selected for CCR7, with terminally differentiated effector memory CD45RA+ cells excluded. There are 11 residues in the CDR3. Trimming pared 5 bases from V and 6 bases from J, leaving 7 bases between. In germline, CDR1 is SEHNR, CDR2 FQNEAQ (reference sequence). This chain joins TRBV7-9 and TRBJ1-1; D remains ambiguous. The receptor comes from a man aged 18-30 years in good health. Some clones in this sample may be carry-over from other donors' samples. The specimen sequenced was naive CD8+ T cells from PBMCs. The CDR3 loop is CASSNAPEAFF. The CDR3 nucleotides are TGTGCCAGCAGCAATGCCCCTGAAGCTTTCTTT.